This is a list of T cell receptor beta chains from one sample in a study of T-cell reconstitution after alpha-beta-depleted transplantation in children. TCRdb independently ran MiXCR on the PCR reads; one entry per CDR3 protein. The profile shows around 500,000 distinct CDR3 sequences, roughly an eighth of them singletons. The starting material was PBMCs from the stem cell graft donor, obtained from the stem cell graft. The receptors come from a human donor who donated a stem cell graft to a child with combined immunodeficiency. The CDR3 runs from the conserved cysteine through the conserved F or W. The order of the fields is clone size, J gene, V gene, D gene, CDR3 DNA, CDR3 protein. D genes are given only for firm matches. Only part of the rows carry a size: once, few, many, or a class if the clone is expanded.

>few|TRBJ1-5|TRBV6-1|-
TGTGCCAGCAGTGAACAGGGGCCCGCCTTTTATAGCAATCAGCCCCAGCATTTT
CASSEQGPAFYSNQPQHF
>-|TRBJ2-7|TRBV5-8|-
TGTGCCAGCAGCTTGGTACAGGGTAGTAGCGAGCAGTACTTC
CASSLVQGSSEQYF
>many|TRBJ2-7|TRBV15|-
TGTGCCACCAGCAGAGGCGGGGACAGCTTGTCTCAGTACTTC
CATSRGGDSLSQYF
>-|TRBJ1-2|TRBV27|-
TGTGCCAGCAGGATGCGCTTTGGGCTGAGCTATGGCTACACCTTC
CASRMRFGLSYGYTF
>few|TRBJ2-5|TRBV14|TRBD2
TGTGCCAGCAGCCAAACTAGCGGGGGGGCACAGACCCAGTACTTC
CASSQTSGGAQTQYF
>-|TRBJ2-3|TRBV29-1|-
TGCAGCGTTGACGCAGAGGCAGCTAACACAGATACGCAGTATTTT
CSVDAEAANTDTQYF
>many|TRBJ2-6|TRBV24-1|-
TGTGCCACCAGTAGTGCCCCGTCTGGGGCCAACGTCCTGACTTTC
CATSSAPSGANVLTF
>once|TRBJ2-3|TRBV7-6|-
TGTGCCAGCAGCACCCCCGGGCCTCCTTTTGTAACAGATACGCAGTATTTT
CASSTPGPPFVTDTQYF
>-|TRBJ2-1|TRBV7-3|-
TGTGCCAGCAGCTTGGTGGGCAGCCCAAGCAATGAGCAGTTCTTC
CASSLVGSPSNEQFF
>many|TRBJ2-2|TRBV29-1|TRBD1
TGCAGCGTTGATAGAACAGGGGGAATAGGGGAGCTGTTTTTT
CSVDRTGGIGELFF
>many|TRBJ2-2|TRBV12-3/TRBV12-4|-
TGTGCCAGCAGTTCTCGGAAGGGGGAGCTGTTTTTT
CASSSRKGELFF
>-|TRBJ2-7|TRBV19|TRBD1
TGTGCCAGTAGTTCAAATCCCCGGACAGGGAACGAGCAGTACTTC
CASSSNPRTGNEQYF
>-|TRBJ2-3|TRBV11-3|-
TGTGCCAGCAGCTTAGTCGAAGGACCCAAGTATTTT
CASSLVEGPKYF
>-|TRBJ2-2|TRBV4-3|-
TGCGCCAGCAGCCACGTAGTGAACACCGGGGAGCTGTTTTTT
CASSHVVNTGELFF
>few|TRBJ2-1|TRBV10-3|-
TGTGCCATCAGTTCCTACGGGATTAGCTCCTACAATGAGCAGTTCTTC
CAISSYGISSYNEQFF
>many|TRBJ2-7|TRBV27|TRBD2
TGTGCCAGCAGTTTAGAGACTAGCGGGGGGACCCACTACGAGCAGTACTTC
CASSLETSGGTHYEQYF
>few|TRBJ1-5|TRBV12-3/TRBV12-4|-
TGTGCCAGCAGTTTAGGCCAGCGGGGGAATCAGCCCCAGCATTTT
CASSLGQRGNQPQHF
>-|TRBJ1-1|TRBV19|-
TGTGCCAGTAGTATGGCCAGGGGTAGCACTGAAGCTTTCTTT
CASSMARGSTEAFF
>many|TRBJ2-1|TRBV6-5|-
TGTGCCAGCAGTTCAGCGGGCCCCAAGGGGCACAATGAGCAGTTCTTC
CASSSAGPKGHNEQFF
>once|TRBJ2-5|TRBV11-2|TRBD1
TGTGCCAGCAGCTTTTTTCCGGGACAGGTGTACTACGCCCAAGAGACCCAGTACTTC
CASSFFPGQVYYAQETQYF
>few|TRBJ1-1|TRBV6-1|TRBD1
TGTGCCAGCAGTCAAAGGGACAGGGCTAGAACTGAAGCTTTCTTT
CASSQRDRARTEAFF
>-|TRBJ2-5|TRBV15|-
TGTGCCACCAGCAGAGATCCGGGGGCGGGGGAGACCCAGTACTTC
CATSRDPGAGETQYF
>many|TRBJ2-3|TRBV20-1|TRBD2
TGCAGTGCCAACAGCAGGCTAGCGGGATTAGATACGCAGTATTTT
CSANSRLAGLDTQYF
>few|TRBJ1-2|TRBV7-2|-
TGTGCCAGCAGCCCCAGGACAGCGAACTATGGCTACACCTTC
CASSPRTANYGYTF
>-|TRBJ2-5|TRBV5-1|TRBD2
TGCGCCAGCAGCTTGGCCGGGGGGGGACTCCGACCCCTACAAGAGACCCAGTACTTC
CASSLAGGGLRPLQETQYF
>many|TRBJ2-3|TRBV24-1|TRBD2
TGTGCCACCAGTGAATATCTCGGGGGGGGTACAGATACGCAGTATTTT
CATSEYLGGGTDTQYF
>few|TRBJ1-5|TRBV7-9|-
TGTGCCAGCAGCTCGATTGCAACAGGGAACAAACAGCCCCAGCATTTT
CASSSIATGNKQPQHF
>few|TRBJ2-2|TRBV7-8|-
TGTGCCAGCAGCTTAGGCTCGGCCTACACCGGGGAGCTGTTTTTT
CASSLGSAYTGELFF
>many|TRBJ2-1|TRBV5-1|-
TGCGCCAGCAGCCGTGTGGGGAAAGATTACAATGAGCAGTTCTTC
CASSRVGKDYNEQFF
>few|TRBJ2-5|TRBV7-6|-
TGTGCCAGCAGCTTAGGTGTAACAGCCCAAGAGACCCAGTACTTC
CASSLGVTAQETQYF
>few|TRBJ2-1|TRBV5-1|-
TGCGCCAGCAGCTTTGGACGCCCTGGGGATGAGCAGTTCTTC
CASSFGRPGDEQFF
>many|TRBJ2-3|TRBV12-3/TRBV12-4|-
TGTGCCAGCAGTTTAGGACTAGTAGATACGCAGTATTTT
CASSLGLVDTQYF
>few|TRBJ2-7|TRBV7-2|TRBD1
TGTGCCAGCAGCTTAACCGGGACAGGGATTCACGAGCAGTACTTC
CASSLTGTGIHEQYF
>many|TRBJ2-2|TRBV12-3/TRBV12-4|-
TGTGCCAGCCGGGGACAACACACCGGGGAGCTGTTTTTT
CASRGQHTGELFF
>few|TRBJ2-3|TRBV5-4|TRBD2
TGTGCCAGCAGCGATGAGGCGGGGGGGCTGATAGATACGCAGTATTTT
CASSDEAGGLIDTQYF
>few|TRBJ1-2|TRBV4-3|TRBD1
TGCGCCAGCAGCCAAGGTTTTAGGACAGGGGGTATGGGCTACACCTTC
CASSQGFRTGGMGYTF
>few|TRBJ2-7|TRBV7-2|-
TGTGCCAGCAGCTTCCAGGGGCGCGTCTCCTACGAGCAGTACTTC
CASSFQGRVSYEQYF
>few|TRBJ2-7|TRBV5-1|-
TGCGCCAGCAGCTTGACGGCGAAGGAGCAGTACTTC
CASSLTAKEQYF
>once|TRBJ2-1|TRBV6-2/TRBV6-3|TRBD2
TGTGCCAGCAGCCGCCTAGCGGGGGGGCACAATGAGCAGTTCTTC
CASSRLAGGHNEQFF
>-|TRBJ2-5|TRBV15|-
TGTGCCACCAGCAGAGGGGGGACCATACAAGAGACCCAGTACTTC
CATSRGGTIQETQYF
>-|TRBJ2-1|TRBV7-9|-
TGTGCCAGCTACCGCGTCTACAATGAGCAGTTCTTC
CASYRVYNEQFF
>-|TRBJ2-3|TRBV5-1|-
TGCGCCAGCAGCCTTACGGAGGGGCGCACAGATACGCAGTATTTT
CASSLTEGRTDTQYF
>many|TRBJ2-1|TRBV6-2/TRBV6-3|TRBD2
TGTGCCAGCACCGGGCCGGGACTAACGTTCGGTGAGCAGTTCTTC
CASTGPGLTFGEQFF
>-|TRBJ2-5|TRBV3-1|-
TGTGCCAGCAGCCAAGTTGGAGGGCCGGAGGGGGAGACCCAGTACTTC
CASSQVGGPEGETQYF